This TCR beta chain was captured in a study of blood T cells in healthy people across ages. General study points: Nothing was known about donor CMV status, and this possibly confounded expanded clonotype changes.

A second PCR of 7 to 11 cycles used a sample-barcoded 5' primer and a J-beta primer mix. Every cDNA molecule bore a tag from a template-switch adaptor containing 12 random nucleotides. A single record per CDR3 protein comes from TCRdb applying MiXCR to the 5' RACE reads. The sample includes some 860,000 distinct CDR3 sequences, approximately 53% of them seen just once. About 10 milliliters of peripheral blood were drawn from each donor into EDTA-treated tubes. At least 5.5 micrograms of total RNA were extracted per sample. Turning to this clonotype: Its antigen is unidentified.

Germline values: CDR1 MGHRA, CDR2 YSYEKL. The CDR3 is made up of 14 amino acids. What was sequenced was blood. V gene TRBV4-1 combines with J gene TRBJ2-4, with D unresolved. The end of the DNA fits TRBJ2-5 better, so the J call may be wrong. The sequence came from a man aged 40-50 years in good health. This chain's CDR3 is CASSSVRFGETQYF. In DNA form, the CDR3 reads TGCGCCAGCAGCTCTGTCAGATTTGGCGAGACCCAGTACTTC.